This TCR beta chain was captured in a study of blood T cell repertoires in COVID-19. Study as a whole: Acute-phase and convalescent COVID-19 samples originated in the United States, Italy and Spain. Sample material is recorded as cDNA or gDNA derived from T cells, B-cell-depleted T cells, or PBMCs.

The ends lost 2 bases at V and 3 bases at J; junction bases unmatched: 4. This CDR3 contains 15 residues. CDR1 ENHRY and CDR2 SYGVKD come from the germline V gene. TCRdb's copy holds only in-frame clones and misses some; the assay was immunoSEQ multiplex PCR. The sample holds fewer than 60,000 clones, 65% to 85% seen once. This clonotype was sampled from a man aged 25 to 40 with COVID-19, enrolled during active disease. The gene calls are TRBV10-3 and TRBJ2-7; 10 bases are shared with TRBD1. Sequencing was carried out using peripheral blood. The CDR3 region is CAISEPGQGHYEQYF. In nucleotides, the CDR3 is TGTGCCATCAGTGAGCCGGGACAGGGGCACTACGAGCAGTACTTC.